This TCR beta chain was retrieved from a study of cytomegalovirus exposure and HLA in healthy donors. Comment on this clone: Its cognate antigen is unknown.

The primer mix had 60 Vbeta and 13 Jbeta primers. The repertoire was sequenced with immunoSEQ multiplex PCR; TCRdb's copy has only in-frame clones and lacks some. The table has some 130,000 clones, more than 70% seen once. General observations from the study: Immune exposure data for these donors was limited to CMV serostatus.

Regarding donors, all were healthy bone marrow donors. This receptor was taken from a man aged 25-40 years in good health and CMV-seronegative. Sample: PBMCs.

CDR3 bases: TGTGCCAGCAGTTCCCCGGAGTGGTCCAATGAGCAGTTCTTC. Residues: CASSSPEWSNEQFF. This rearrangement joins TRBV2 to TRBJ2-1, with unresolved D. This CDR3 comprises 14 residues. Germline-derived CDR1 and CDR2 are SNHLY and FYNNEI. The V and J ends lost 5 bases and 6 bases respectively, with 14 bases between them.